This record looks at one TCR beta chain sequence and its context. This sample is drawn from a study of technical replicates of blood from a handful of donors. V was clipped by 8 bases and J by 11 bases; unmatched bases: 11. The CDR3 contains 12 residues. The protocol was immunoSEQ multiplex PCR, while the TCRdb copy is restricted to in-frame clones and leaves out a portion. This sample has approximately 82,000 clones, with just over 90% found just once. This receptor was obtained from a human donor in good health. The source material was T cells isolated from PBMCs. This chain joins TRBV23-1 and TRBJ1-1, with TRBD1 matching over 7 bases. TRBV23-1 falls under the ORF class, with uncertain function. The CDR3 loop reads CASPSGTVGAFF. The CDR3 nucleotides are TGCGCCAGCCCTTCCGGGACAGTAGGTGCTTTCTTT.